Given below is one T cell receptor (beta chain) in context. No antigen is known for it. Stated treatment: roughly 20 received Ad26.COV2.S at low or high dose, single or two shots; 5 received placebo; per-sample allocation not given. Collection of samples fell on day 63 after the first vaccine or placebo injection. An adult of 18-55 years in Boston served as donor. This sample was included in a study of Ad26.COV2.S vaccination and SARS-CoV-2 variants. Regarding the study as a whole: The breadth of spike-specific CD8+ and CD4+ T cell responses after vaccination was reportedly substantial. Vaccine recipients showed a spike-specific TCR breadth that was higher than in placebo recipients.

CDR3 length equals 18 residues. Germline CDR1 and CDR2: SQVTM and ANQGSEA. J gave up 4 bases and V 6 bases, and 20 bases lay outside the gene matches. Sequencing used immunoSEQ multiplex PCR; TCRdb keeps in-frame clones, though not all of them. Among 350,000 to 500,000 clones listed, 90% were seen once. Sequenced material: peripheral blood, taken in a trial of Ad26.COV2.S vaccine versus placebo. This clonotype was sampled from a person aged 18-65 years who received the Ad26.COV2.S COVID-19 vaccine or a placebo. J is TRBJ2-3 and V is TRBV29-1, with 9 nucleotides matching TRBD2. CDR3 sequence: CSVDGIIRAGGRADTQYF. The CDR3 bases are TGCAGCGTAGATGGAATCATCAGGGCGGGAGGGCGAGCAGATACGCAGTATTTT.